Given below is one TCR beta chain in context. TCRdb passed the PCR reads through MiXCR, listing each CDR3 protein once. The sample comprises 12,000 or so distinct CDR3 sequences, roughly 50% of which are singletons, and less than 30% rests with the top ten. The data are from a study of CD4 and CD8 cells across lung adenocarcinoma regions. V was cut by 6 bases and J by 5 bases, with 19 bases left in between. CDR1 and CDR2 from the germline V gene are MNHNS and SASEGT. The CDR3 has 15 residues. Samples came from patients with localized non-small cell lung adenocarcinoma. V is TRBV6-1 and J is TRBJ1-2, with a tentative D call TRBD1 (5 bases). The receptor's source is a male donor with lung adenocarcinoma. The CD4 and CD8 labels of this study may be unreliable. Material: CD8+ T cells from the margin of a lung tumor. This chain's CDR3 is CASSARPGTDYGYTF. The CDR3 bases are TGTGCCAGCAGCGCACGACCAGGGACGGATTATGGCTACACCTTC.